These 18 T cell receptor beta chains originate from one sample sequenced in a study of T-cell reconstitution after alpha-beta-depleted transplantation in children. During its preparation, the TCRbeta library received unique molecular identifiers. TCRdb re-called the PCR reads with MiXCR, one entry per CDR3 protein. The sample has around 580,000 distinct CDR3 sequences; more than 20% are singletons. Sequenced here: PBMCs, sampled before TCRalphabeta/CD19-depleted stem cell transplant. The origin of the receptors is a boy under two years old with Wiskott-Aldrich syndrome, due to receive a stem cell transplant.

The J gene is TRBJ1-2, the V gene TRBV29-1; the D gene is possibly TRBD1 (6 bases). Per the germline V gene, CDR1 is SQVTM and CDR2 is ANQGSEA. The ends were cut back, 7 bases at V and 6 bases at J, with 18 bases in the middle. This CDR3 region has 13 residues. The DNA of the CDR3 is TGCAGCGGCGGAGGGGGAGGGCAGAATGGCTACACCTTC. It encodes CSGGGGGQNGYTF. Supplemented by reference TRBV29-1 and TRBJ1-2, the full variable domain reads SAVISQKPSRDICQRGTSLTIQCQVDSQVTMMFWYRQQPGQSLTLIATANQGSEATYESGFVIDKFPISRPNLTFSTLTVSNMSPEDSSIYLCSGGGGGQNGYTFGSGTRLTVV.

The chain couples TRBV10-3 to TRBJ2-3; 7 positions match TRBD1. This CDR3 is built from 13 residues. Looked up from germline, CDR1 is ENHRY and CDR2 is SYGVKD. The J segment lost 1 base and the V segment lost 7 bases, leaving 2 bases of the junction unmatched. CDR3 residues: CAIKQGGTDTQYF. DNA for the CDR3: TGTGCCATCAAGCAGGGGGGCACAGATACGCAGTATTTT.

This clonotype has a handful of counts. V and J are TRBV15 and TRBJ2-1; no reliable D call. CDR3 length: 14 amino acids. Germline V gene lookup returns CDR1 LNHNV and CDR2 YYDKDF (reference sequence). V was pared by 1 base and J by 5 bases, with 9 bases between. The CDR3 nucleotides are TGTGCCACCAGCAGAGGTGAGGCTAACAATGAGCAGTTCTTC. Its protein product is CATSRGEANNEQFF.

The V and J genes are TRBV7-6 and TRBJ2-1; 8 bases line up with TRBD2. The CDR3 has 16 residues. V shed 1 base, J shed 7 bases, and the junction held 9 bases outside the gene matches. Germline V gene sequence: CDR1 SGHVS, CDR2 FNYEAQ. CDR3 sequence: CASSLVTSGRLNEQFF. CDR3 sequence (DNA): TGTGCCAGCAGCTTAGTCACCAGCGGGAGACTGAATGAGCAGTTCTTC.

This clonotype was seen once. One end of the junction fails to match germline, which may point to a read error. V and J are TRBV5-4 and TRBJ2-7; 7 nucleotides line up with TRBD2. CDR1 SGHNT and CDR2 YYREEE come from the germline V gene (reference sequence). The CDR3 covers 12 residues. The DNA of the CDR3 is TGTGCCAGCAGCCCCGGCGGGGGAGCGGAGGACTTC. Amino acids: CASSPGGGAEDF.

The chain carries TRBV12-3 or TRBV12-4 and TRBJ2-2; no firm D call. CDR3 length equals 16 residues. V lost 1 base to trimming and J lost 0 bases, with 9 bases between them. For the CDR3, the DNA is TGTGCCAGCAGTTTAGTTTCACCACCGAACACCGGGGAGCTGTTTTTT. It codes for CASSLVSPPNTGELFF.

The rearrangement uses TRBV4-1 and TRBJ2-7; TRBD1 aligns across 9 bases. The germline V gene has CDR1 MGHRA and CDR2 YSYEKL. CDR3 length: 15 amino acids. The junction had 10 bases not matched to a gene; V was cut back by 5 bases and J by 5 bases. CDR3 nucleotides: TGCGCCAGCAGCGCCCGGGACAGGGATGCCCACGAGCAGTACTTC. It translates to CASSARDRDAHEQYF.

This clonotype was observed a few times. V usage is TRBV12-3 or TRBV12-4 and J usage is TRBJ2-1; 16 bases are shared with TRBD2. V was clipped by 4 bases and J by 0 bases; unmatched bases: 9. CDR3 size: 20 residues. The CDR3 here is CASSSPGTSGRASSYNEQFF. The CDR3 DNA is TGTGCCAGCAGTTCCCCCGGGACTAGCGGGAGGGCAAGCTCCTACAATGAGCAGTTCTTC.

This clonotype was detected only a few times. The genes are TRBV7-2 and TRBJ2-7, with TRBD2 matching 7 bases. Germline-derived CDR1 and CDR2 are SGHTA and FQGNSA. The CDR3 spans 14 residues. J lost 3 bases, V lost 2 bases, and 4 bases had no gene match. The CDR3 region has the DNA TGTGCCAGCAGCTTAAGTACGGGAGGCTACGAGCAGTACTTC. It codes for CASSLSTGGYEQYF.

The chain employs TRBV9 and TRBJ2-1, with TRBD2 matching over 8 bases. The CDR3 sequence is 15 residues long. V gave up 5 bases and J gave up 3 bases; unmatched junction bases: 7. Germline V gene sequence: CDR1 SGDLS, CDR2 YYNGEE. The CDR3 is CASSGGGTSYNEQFF. The CDR3 nucleotides are TGTGCCAGCAGTGGGGGCGGGACTAGCTACAATGAGCAGTTCTTC. Filled out from reference TRBV9 and TRBJ2-1, the complete variable domain reads DSGVTQTPKHLITATGQRVTLRCSPRSGDLSVYWYQQSLDQGLQFLIQYYNGEERAKGNILERFSAQQFPDLHSELNLSSLELGDSALYFCASSGGGTSYNEQFFGPGTRLTVL.

This clonotype was seen a handful of times. The chain carries TRBV5-1 and TRBJ2-5; maybe TRBD2 (5 bases). CDR3 length equals 14 residues. Trimming removed 4 bases at V and 4 bases at J, with 14 bases between. The germline V gene encodes CDR1 SGHRS and CDR2 YFSETQ. The CDR3 sequence: CASSIGGVVETQYF. CDR3 DNA sequence: TGCGCCAGCAGCATTGGAGGTGTGGTAGAGACCCAGTACTTC.

The chain couples TRBV7-9 to TRBJ2-5; no clear D. The V end lost 5 bases, the J end lost 4 bases, and 11 bases lay between the germline ends. This CDR3 comprises 13 residues. Germline-derived CDR1 and CDR2 are SEHNR and FQNEAQ (reference sequence). The CDR3 region has the DNA TGTGCCAGCAGCGTTGGGTTAGTAGAGACCCAGTACTTC. Translation: CASSVGLVETQYF.

This clonotype was observed a few times. The chain combines TRBV29-1 with TRBJ1-1, with 9 bases that match TRBD1. V lost 4 bases and J lost 2; bases outside the gene matches: 5. Germline V gene sequence: CDR1 SQVTM, CDR2 ANQGSEA. The CDR3 has 14 residues. CDR3 residues: CSVALQGANTEAFF. CDR3 in DNA: TGCAGCGTTGCATTACAGGGGGCCAACACTGAAGCTTTCTTT.

V usage is TRBV5-5 and J usage is TRBJ1-5; D not certain. The V end was cut by 0 bases, the J end by 1 base, with 11 bases between. This CDR3 comprises 16 residues. Germline values: CDR1 SGHKS, CDR2 YYEKEE (reference sequence). CDR3 residues: CASSLVVGGSNQPQHF. The CDR3 bases are TGTGCCAGCAGCTTGGTGGTCGGAGGGAGCAATCAGCCCCAGCATTTT.

This chain links TRBV9 with TRBJ1-2; 10 bases are a match to TRBD1. Losses at the gene ends were 0 bases for V and 8 bases for J; bases not matched to a gene: 4. CDR3 length equals 14 residues. Germline V gives CDR1 SGDLS, CDR2 YYNGEE. The CDR3 loop reads CASSVGGTGDGYTF. The CDR3 DNA follows: TGTGCCAGCAGCGTAGGGGGGACAGGGGACGGCTACACCTTC.

This CDR3 reads CSAERLAGNGQFF. The CDR3 coding sequence is TGCAGTGCCGAACGACTAGCGGGAAACGGGCAGTTCTTC. The genes are TRBV20-1 and TRBJ2-1; TRBD2 matches 11 bases. This CDR3 comprises 13 residues. The V gene's germline CDR1 is DFQATT and CDR2 SNEGSKA (reference sequence). Trimming cost V 6 bases and J 12 bases; bases outside gene matches: 10.

This clonotype has only a few counts. The chain has TRBV5-1 and TRBJ2-7; D not resolved. Trimming cost V 3 bases and J 0 bases, with 16 bases left between them. There are 16 residues in the CDR3. Germline V gene lookup returns CDR1 SGHRS and CDR2 YFSETQ. This CDR3 is CASSSGGRDGSYEQYF. In DNA form, the CDR3 reads TGCGCCAGCAGCTCTGGCGGACGAGACGGCTCCTACGAGCAGTACTTC.

This clonotype was counted between two and nine times. V and J are TRBV12-3 or TRBV12-4 and TRBJ1-1; D is uncertain. This CDR3 is 16 amino acids long. The ends were cut back, 7 bases at V and 1 base at J, with 19 bases in the middle. CDR3 nucleotides: TGTGCCAGCACCCAATGGGCTTCGGCTGGGAACACTGAAGCTTTCTTT. It is translated as CASTQWASAGNTEAFF.